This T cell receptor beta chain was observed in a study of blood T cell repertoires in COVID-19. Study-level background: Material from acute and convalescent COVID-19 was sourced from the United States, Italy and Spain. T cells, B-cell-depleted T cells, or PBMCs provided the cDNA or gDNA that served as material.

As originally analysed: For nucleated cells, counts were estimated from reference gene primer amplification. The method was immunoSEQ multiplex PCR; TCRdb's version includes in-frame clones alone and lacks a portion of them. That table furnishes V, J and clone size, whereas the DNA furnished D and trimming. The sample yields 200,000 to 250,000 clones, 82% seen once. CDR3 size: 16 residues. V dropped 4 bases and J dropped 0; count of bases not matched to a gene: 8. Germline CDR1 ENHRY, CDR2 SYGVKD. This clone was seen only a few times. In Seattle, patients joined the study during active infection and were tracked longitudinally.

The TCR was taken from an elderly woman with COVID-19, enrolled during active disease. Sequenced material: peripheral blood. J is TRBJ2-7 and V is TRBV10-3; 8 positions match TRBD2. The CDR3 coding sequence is TGTGCCATCAGTGGGTTAGCGGGAACTATCTCCTACGAGCAGTACTTC. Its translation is CAISGLAGTISYEQYF.